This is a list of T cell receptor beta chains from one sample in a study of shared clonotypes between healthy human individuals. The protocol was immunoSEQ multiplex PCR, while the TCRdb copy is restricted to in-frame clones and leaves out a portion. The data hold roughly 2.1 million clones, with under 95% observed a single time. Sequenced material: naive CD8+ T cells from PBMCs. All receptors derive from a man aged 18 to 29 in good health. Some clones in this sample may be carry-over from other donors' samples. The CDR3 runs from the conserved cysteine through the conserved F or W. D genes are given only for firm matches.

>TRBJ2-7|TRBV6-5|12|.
CASSYAGDEQYF
TGTGCCAGCAGTTACGCTGGAGACGAGCAGTACTTC
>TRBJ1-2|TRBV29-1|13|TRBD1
CSALGQGAAGYTF
TGCAGCGCCCTGGGACAGGGGGCGGCTGGCTACACCTTC
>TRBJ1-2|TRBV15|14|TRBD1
CATSRTGGTYGYTF
TGTGCCACCAGCAGGACAGGGGGAACCTATGGCTACACCTTC
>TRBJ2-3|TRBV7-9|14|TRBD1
CASSTRQGPDTQYF
TGTGCCAGCAGCACCCGACAGGGACCAGATACGCAGTATTTT
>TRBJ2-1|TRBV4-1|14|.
CASSQGGLVNEQFF
TGCGCCAGCAGCCAAGGGGGTCTCGTTAATGAGCAGTTCTTC
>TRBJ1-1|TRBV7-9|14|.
CASSLLRVNTEAFF
TGTGCCAGCAGCTTATTAAGAGTGAACACTGAAGCTTTCTTT
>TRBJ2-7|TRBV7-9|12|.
CASSFTKYEQYF
TGTGCCAGCAGCTTCACCAAATACGAGCAGTACTTC
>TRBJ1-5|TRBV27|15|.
CASSLRQYSNQPQHF
TGTGCCAGCAGTTTGAGACAGTATAGCAATCAGCCCCAGCATTTT
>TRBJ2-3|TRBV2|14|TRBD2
CARQLATRTDTQYF
TGTGCCAGACAACTAGCGACCCGCACAGATACGCAGTATTTT
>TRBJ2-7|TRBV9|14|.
CASSGRDNSYEQYF
TGTGCCAGCAGCGGAAGGGACAACTCCTACGAGCAGTACTTC
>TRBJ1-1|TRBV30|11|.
CAWSRQSEAFF
TGTGCCTGGAGTCGACAGTCTGAAGCTTTCTTT
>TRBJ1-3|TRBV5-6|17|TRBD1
CASSWMSADRDGNTIYF
TGTGCCAGCAGCTGGATGTCCGCGGACAGGGATGGAAACACCATATATTTT
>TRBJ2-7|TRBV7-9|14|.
CASTNGPLTHEQYF
TGTGCCAGCACCAACGGACCCCTAACCCACGAGCAGTACTTC
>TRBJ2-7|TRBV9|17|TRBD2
CASSPGVTSGSGYEQYF
TGTGCCAGCAGCCCCGGAGTGACTAGCGGGAGTGGGTACGAGCAGTACTTC
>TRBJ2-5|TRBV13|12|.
CASSTYRETQYF
TGTGCCAGCAGCACGTACCGGGAGACCCAGTACTTC
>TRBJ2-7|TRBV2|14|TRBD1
CASSSGRGSNEQYF
TGTGCCAGCAGTTCGGGCAGGGGGAGCAACGAGCAGTACTTC
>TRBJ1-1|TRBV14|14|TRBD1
CASSQRGTAAEAFF
TGTGCCAGCAGCCAAAGAGGGACAGCCGCCGAAGCTTTCTTT
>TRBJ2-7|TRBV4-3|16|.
CASSQDRSRVLREQYF
TGCGCCAGCAGCCAAGATCGGTCCAGGGTACTTCGCGAGCAGTACTTC